A single sample is the source of the 5 T cell receptor beta chains below, sequenced in a study of early stage breast cancer tumors. Method: immunoSEQ multiplex PCR; TCRdb's copy keeps in-frame clones and lacks some. The sample lists about 38,000 clones, roughly 70% occurring once. The sequenced sample consisted of blood. These receptors all come from a person in their sixties with breast cancer.

J is TRBJ1-1 and V is TRBV9, with D maybe TRBD1 (5 bases). Trimming stripped 3 bases from V and 6 bases from J, with 21 bases between. Per germline, CDR1 SGDLS and CDR2 YYNGEE. The CDR3 is 16 amino acids. DNA of the CDR3: TGTGCCAGCAGCGCTCAAAAGGGCCTGGGGGGGTCTGAAGCTTTCTTT. As protein: CASSAQKGLGGSEAFF.

This clone was seen a few times. V gene TRBV7-6 combines with J gene TRBJ2-7, with a possible D match to TRBD1 (6 bases). The ends were cut back, 1 base at V and 4 bases at J, with 11 bases in the middle. The germline V gene encodes CDR1 SGHVS and CDR2 FNYEAQ. The CDR3 has 14 residues. The CDR3 bases are TGTGCCAGCAGCTTAGGGGCAGGGGAGTACGAGCAGTACTTC. This codes for CASSLGAGEYEQYF.

The chain recombines TRBV5-8 with TRBJ1-5; the D is unclear. Germline-derived CDR1 and CDR2 are SGHTS and YDEGEE. There are 13 residues in the CDR3. The V gene lost 2 bases and the J gene lost 4 bases, with 7 bases spanning the gap. This CDR3 is CASSFRQNQPQHF. The CDR3 nucleotides read TGTGCCAGCAGCTTTCGTCAGAATCAGCCCCAGCATTTT.

V and J are TRBV28 and TRBJ1-5; no definite D call. V lost 7 bases, J lost 0 bases, and 4 bases lay in between. Germline loops: CDR1 MDHEN, CDR2 SYDVKM. The CDR3 is made up of 12 amino acids. In DNA form, the CDR3 reads TGTGCCAGCACTTTTAGCAATCAGCCCCAGCATTTT. Amino acids: CASTFSNQPQHF.

The table lists this clone with a few counts. The CDR3 is CAWSVGGGYTF. The CDR3 bases are TGTGCCTGGAGTGTTGGGGGTGGCTACACCTTC. The chain has TRBV30 and TRBJ1-2; D may be TRBD1 (5 bases). Trimming pared 0 bases from V and 7 bases from J, leaving 6 bases between. The CDR3 is 11 residues long. Germline lookup yields CDR1 GTSNPN and CDR2 SVGIG (reference sequence).